This entry describes one TCR beta chain. Its antigen is unidentified. Moderate-to-severe activity, CAS ≥3, NOSPECS ≥4 and duration under 3 months were recorded for donors with ophthalmopathy. The sample is drawn from a study of Graves' ophthalmopathy and Graves' hyperthyroidism. Background on the study: Peripheral blood was gathered at first diagnosis, ahead of any treatment whatsoever. Study conclusions and caveats: As the model predicted ophthalmopathy progression, it achieved a sensitivity of around 71% and a specificity of roughly 72%.

RNA transcripts were the source from which TCR beta CDR3 regions were amplified. First-round RT-PCR used HTBI primers; second-round multiplex PCR followed. TCRdb independently ran MiXCR on the multiplex PCR reads; one entry per CDR3 protein. The sample yields 200,000 to 250,000 distinct CDR3 sequences, just under 30% seen once. This TCR was sampled from a man aged 50-60 years with Graves' ophthalmopathy. Sequencing was performed on peripheral blood.

DNA for the CDR3: TGTGCCAGCATAGGGGACTGGAACACCGGGGAGCTGTTTTTT. Encoded protein: CASIGDWNTGELFF. This chain links TRBV6-1 with TRBJ2-2; possible D gene TRBD2, 6 bases. The CDR3 has 14 amino acids. Germline V gives CDR1 MNHNS, CDR2 SASEGT. V was clipped by 7 bases and J by 1 base, with 10 bases between them.